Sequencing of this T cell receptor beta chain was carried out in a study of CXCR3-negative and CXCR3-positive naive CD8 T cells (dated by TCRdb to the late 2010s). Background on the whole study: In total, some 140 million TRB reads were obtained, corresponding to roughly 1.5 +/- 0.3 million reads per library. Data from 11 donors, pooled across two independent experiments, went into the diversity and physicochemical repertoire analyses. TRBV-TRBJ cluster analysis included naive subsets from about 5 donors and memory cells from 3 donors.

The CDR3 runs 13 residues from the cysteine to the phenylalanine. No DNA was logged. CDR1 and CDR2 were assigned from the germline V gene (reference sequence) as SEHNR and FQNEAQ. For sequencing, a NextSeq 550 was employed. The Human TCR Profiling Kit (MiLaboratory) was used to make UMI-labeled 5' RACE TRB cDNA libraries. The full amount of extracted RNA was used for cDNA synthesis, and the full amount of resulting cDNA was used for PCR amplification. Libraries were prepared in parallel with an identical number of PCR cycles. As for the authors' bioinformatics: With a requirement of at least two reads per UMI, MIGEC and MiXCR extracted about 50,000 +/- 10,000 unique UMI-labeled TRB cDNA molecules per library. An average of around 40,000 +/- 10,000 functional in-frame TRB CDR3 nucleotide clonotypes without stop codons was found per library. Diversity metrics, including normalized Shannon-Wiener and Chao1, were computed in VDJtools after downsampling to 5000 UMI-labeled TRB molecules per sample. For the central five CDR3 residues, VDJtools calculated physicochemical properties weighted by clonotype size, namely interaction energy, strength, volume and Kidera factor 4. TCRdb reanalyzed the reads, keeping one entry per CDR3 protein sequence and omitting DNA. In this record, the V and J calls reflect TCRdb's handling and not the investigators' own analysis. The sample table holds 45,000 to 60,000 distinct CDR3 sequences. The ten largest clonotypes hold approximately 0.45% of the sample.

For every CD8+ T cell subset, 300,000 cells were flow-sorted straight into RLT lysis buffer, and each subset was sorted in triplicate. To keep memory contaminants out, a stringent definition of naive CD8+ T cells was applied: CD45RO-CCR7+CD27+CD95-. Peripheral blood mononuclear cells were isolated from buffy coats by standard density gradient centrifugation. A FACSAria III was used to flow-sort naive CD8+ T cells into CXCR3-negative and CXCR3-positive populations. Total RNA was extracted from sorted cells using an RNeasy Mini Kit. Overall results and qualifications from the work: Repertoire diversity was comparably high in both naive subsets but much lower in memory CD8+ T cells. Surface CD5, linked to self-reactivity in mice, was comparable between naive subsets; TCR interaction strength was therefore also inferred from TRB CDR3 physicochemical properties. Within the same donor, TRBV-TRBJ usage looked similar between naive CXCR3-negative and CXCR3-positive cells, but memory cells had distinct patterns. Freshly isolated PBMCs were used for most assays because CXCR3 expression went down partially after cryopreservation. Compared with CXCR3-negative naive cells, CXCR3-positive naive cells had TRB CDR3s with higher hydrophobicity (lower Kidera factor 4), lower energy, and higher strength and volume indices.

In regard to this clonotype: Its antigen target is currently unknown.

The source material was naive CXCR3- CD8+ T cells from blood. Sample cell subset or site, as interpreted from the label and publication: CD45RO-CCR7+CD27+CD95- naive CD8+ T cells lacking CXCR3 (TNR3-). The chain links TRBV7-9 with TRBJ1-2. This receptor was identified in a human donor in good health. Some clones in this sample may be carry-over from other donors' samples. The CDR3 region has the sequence CASSLDNSYGYTF.